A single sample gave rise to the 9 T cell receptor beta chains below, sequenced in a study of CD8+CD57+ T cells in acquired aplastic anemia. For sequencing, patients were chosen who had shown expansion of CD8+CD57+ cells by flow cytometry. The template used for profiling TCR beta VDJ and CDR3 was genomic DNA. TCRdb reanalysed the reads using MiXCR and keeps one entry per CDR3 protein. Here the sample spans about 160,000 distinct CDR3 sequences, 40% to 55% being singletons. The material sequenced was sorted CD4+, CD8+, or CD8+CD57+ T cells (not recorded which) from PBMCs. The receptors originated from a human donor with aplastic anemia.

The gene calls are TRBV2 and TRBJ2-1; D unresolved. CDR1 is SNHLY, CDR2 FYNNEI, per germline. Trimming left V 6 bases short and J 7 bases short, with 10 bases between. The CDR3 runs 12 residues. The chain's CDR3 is CASSNSRNEQFF. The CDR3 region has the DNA TGTGCCAGCAGCAATAGCAGGAATGAGCAGTTCTTC.

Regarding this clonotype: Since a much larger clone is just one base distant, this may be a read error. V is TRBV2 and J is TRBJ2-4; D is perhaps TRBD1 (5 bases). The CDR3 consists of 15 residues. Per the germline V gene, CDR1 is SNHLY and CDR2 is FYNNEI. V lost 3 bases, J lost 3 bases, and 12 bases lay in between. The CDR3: CASSEDTWDKNIQYF. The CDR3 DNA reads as TGTGCCAGCAGTGAGGACACCTGGGACAAAAACATTCAGTACTTC.

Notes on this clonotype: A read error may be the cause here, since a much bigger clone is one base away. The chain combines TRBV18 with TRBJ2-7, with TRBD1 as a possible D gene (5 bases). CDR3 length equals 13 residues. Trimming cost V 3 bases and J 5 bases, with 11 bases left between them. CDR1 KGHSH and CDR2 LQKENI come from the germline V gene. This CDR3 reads CASSPGRANEQYF. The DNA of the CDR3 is TGTGCCAGCTCACCCGGCAGGGCGAACGAGCAGTACTTC.

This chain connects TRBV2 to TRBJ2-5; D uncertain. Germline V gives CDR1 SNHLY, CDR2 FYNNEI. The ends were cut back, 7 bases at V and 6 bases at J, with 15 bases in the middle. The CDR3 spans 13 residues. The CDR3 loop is CASTMNYGQTQYF. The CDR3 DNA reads TGTGCCAGCACCATGAATTATGGGCAGACCCAGTACTTC.

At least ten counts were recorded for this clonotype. The CDR3 protein is CASSVLDRGFGEQFF. CDR3 nucleotides: TGTGCCAGCAGCGTACTGGACAGGGGTTTCGGAGAGCAGTTCTTC. V is TRBV9 and J is TRBJ2-1, with 9 bases that match TRBD1. The CDR3 is 15 residues long. Trimming took 1 base from V and 10 from J; bases not matched to a gene: 9. Germline loops: CDR1 SGDLS, CDR2 YYNGEE.

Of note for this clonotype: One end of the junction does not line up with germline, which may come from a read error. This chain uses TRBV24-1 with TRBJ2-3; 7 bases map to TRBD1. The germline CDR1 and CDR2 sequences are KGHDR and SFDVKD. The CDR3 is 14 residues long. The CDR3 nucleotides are TGTGCCACCAGTGATGAGGGGGCTGCAGGTACGCAGTATTTC. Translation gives CATSDEGAAGTQYF.

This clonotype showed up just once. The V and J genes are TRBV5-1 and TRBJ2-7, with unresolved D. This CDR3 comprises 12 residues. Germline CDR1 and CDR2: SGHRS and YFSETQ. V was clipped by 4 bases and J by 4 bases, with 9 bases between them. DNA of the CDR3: TGCGCCAGCAGCCGAGAGAGGTACGAGCAGTACTTC. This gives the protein CASSRERYEQYF.

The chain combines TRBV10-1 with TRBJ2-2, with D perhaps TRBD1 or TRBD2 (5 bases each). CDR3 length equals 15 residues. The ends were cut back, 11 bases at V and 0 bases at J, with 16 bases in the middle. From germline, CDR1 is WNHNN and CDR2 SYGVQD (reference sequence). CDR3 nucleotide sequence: TGCGCCTCTCAGCCGCCGGGACCGAACACCGGGGAGCTGTTTTTT. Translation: CASQPPGPNTGELFF.

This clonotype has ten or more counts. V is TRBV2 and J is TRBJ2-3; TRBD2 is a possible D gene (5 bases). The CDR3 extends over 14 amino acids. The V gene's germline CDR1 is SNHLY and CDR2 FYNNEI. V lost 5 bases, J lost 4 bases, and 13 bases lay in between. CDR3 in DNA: TGTGCCAGCAGTCCCGGGATCTTCGCAGATACGCAGTATTTT. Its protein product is CASSPGIFADTQYF.